The next 17 T cell receptor beta chains were all read from a single sample in a study of early T cells in non-severe SARS-CoV-2 infection. One entry per CDR3 protein results from TCRdb running MiXCR on the 5' RACE reads. Altogether roughly 48,000 distinct CDR3 sequences are present, over 3.5% being singletons, with the ten largest covering 5% to 6.5%. The sample taken for sequencing was whole blood. The receptors shown here come from an adult who was a healthcare worker with PCR-confirmed SARS-CoV-2 infection or an uninfected control (not recorded which).

The chain couples TRBV2 to TRBJ2-7; D unclear. The CDR3 length is 16 residues. Trimming pared 2 bases from V and 4 bases from J, leaving 18 bases between. Germline CDR1 is SNHLY and CDR2 is FYNNEI. The CDR3 bases are TGTGCCAGCAGTGAAAGGTCGCCTCCCCCCACTTACGAGCAGTACTTC. This codes for CASSERSPPPTYEQYF.

The chain couples TRBV30 to TRBJ2-5; possible D gene TRBD2, 6 bases. This CDR3 comprises 15 residues. The V gene's germline CDR1 is GTSNPN and CDR2 SVGIG (reference sequence). V was shortened by 0 bases and J by 1 base, with 12 bases between the two germline ends. DNA of the CDR3: TGTGCCTGGAGTGTAGGGGCGCGGGGCCAAGAGACCCAGTACTTC. It yields the protein CAWSVGARGQETQYF.

This clonotype occurred a few times. The V gene is TRBV9, the J gene TRBJ2-7; TRBD1 might be the D (6 bases). V lost 4 bases, J lost 6 bases, and 17 bases lay in between. The CDR3 loop spans 14 amino acids. Germline-derived CDR1 and CDR2 are SGDLS and YYNGEE. The CDR3 nucleotides read TGTGCCAGCAGCCCGCAAATTTCGACAGGCGAGCAGTACTTC. This gives the protein CASSPQISTGEQYF.

At least ten counts were recorded for this clonotype. V and J are TRBV27 and TRBJ1-1; unclear D gene. Germline lookup yields CDR1 MNHEY and CDR2 SMNVEV (reference sequence). CDR3 length: 17 residues. V gave up 0 bases and J gave up 6 bases, with 20 bases separating them. The CDR3 sequence is CASSLSKGFQLHAEAFF. DNA of the CDR3: TGTGCCAGCAGTTTATCGAAAGGATTTCAGCTCCACGCTGAAGCTTTCTTT.

This clonotype was counted many times. V gene TRBV6-1 combines with J gene TRBJ2-3, with D possibly being TRBD2 (5 bases). Germline assignment: CDR1 MNHNS and CDR2 SASEGT. This CDR3 is 14 amino acids long. V was pared by 5 bases and J by 1 base, with 10 bases between. CDR3 protein: CASSPDGGTDTQYF. DNA of the CDR3: TGTGCCAGCAGTCCCGACGGGGGCACAGATACGCAGTATTTT.

This clonotype was counted many times. The chain uses TRBV2 and TRBJ1-2; D gene ambiguous. CDR1 is SNHLY, CDR2 FYNNEI, per germline. The CDR3 loop spans 14 amino acids. V lost 2 bases and J 2 bases, leaving 9 bases between the germline ends. CDR3 protein: CASSELAVNYGYTF. For the CDR3, the DNA is TGTGCCAGCAGTGAACTGGCCGTAAACTATGGCTACACCTTC.

This clonotype was seen more than once but under ten times. The gene calls are TRBV20-1 and TRBJ2-2; the match to TRBD2 covers 8 bases. The CDR3 runs to 14 residues. Looked up from germline, CDR1 is DFQATT and CDR2 is SNEGSKA (reference sequence). V trimming: 6 bases; J trimming: 6 bases; junction bases outside the gene matches: 9. The CDR3 DNA is TGCAGTGCCGGACTAGCCGGTTACTCCGGGGAGCTGTTTTTT. This translates into CSAGLAGYSGELFF.

In its sample, this clonotype was seen a few times. One junction end does not reproduce the germline sequence, and a read error may be involved. The chain links TRBV2 to TRBJ1-5; D is perhaps TRBD1 (5 bases). Germline CDR1 reads SNHLY; CDR2 reads FYNNEI. The CDR3 sequence is 16 residues long. The CDR3 sequence is CASSNIWGTGNQPQHF. For the CDR3, the DNA is TGTGCCAGCAGTAATATTTGGGGCACGGGCAACCAGCCCCAGCATTTT.

This clonotype was seen at least ten times. The genes are TRBV4-1 and TRBJ1-1; D is ambiguous. CDR3 length: 13 residues. Germline V gene sequence: CDR1 MGHRA, CDR2 YSYEKL. The V end lost 0 bases, the J end lost 5 bases, and 7 bases lay between the germline ends. The CDR3 here is CASSQEWGTEAFF. CDR3 sequence (DNA): TGCGCCAGCAGCCAAGAATGGGGAACTGAAGCTTTCTTT.

The chain combines TRBV10-3 with TRBJ1-1, with 8 bases aligning to TRBD1. The CDR3 runs to 15 residues. Germline assignment: CDR1 ENHRY and CDR2 SYGVKD. The trim removed 5 bases at V and 1 base at J, leaving 6 bases unmatched. The CDR3 is CAISWGQAQNTEAFF. DNA of the CDR3: TGTGCCATCAGTTGGGGACAGGCCCAGAACACTGAAGCTTTCTTT.

CDR3 sequence reads: CASSSPGLAGGDGEQFF. CDR3 nucleotides: TGTGCCAGCAGCTCCCCTGGACTAGCGGGAGGTGATGGTGAGCAGTTCTTC. This chain uses TRBV7-9 with TRBJ2-1, with 14 nucleotides matching TRBD2. CDR3 size: 17 residues. The V gene's germline CDR1 is SEHNR and CDR2 FQNEAQ (reference sequence). Trimming at V came to 4 bases and at J to 9 bases, leaving 11 bases not matched to a gene.

At least ten counts were recorded for this clonotype. V is TRBV7-8 and J is TRBJ2-2; D remains unclear. This CDR3 contains 13 residues. Trimming left V 8 bases short and J 0 bases short, with 7 bases between. CDR1 is SGHVS, CDR2 FQNEAQ, per germline. CDR3 sequence: CASEESNTGELFF. The DNA for the CDR3 is TGTGCCAGCGAAGAGTCGAACACCGGGGAGCTGTTTTTT.

This clonotype was detected only a few times. This sequence joins TRBV12-5 and TRBJ2-1; D tentatively fits TRBD1 or TRBD2 (5 bases each). The V and J ends lost 6 bases and 0 bases respectively, with 12 bases between them. This CDR3 has 15 residues. CDR1 and CDR2 from the germline V gene are LGHNT and FRNRAP. As DNA, the CDR3 is TGTGCTAGTGGCGAGAGGGGTGGCTCCTACAATGAGCAGTTCTTC. This gives the protein CASGERGGSYNEQFF. Complete variable domain (other parts from reference TRBV12-5 and TRBJ2-1): DARVTQTPRHKVTEMGQEVTMRCQPILGHNTVFWYRQTMMQGLELLAYFRNRAPLDDSGMPKDRFSAEMPDATLATLKIQPSEPRDSAVYFCASGERGGSYNEQFFGPGTRLTVL.

This clonotype was seen at least ten times. The chain uses TRBV20-1 and TRBJ1-2; D gene ambiguous. This CDR3 is built from 12 residues. With 5 bases removed from V and 6 bases from J, the gap between germline ends came to 13 bases. Germline V gene lookup returns CDR1 DFQATT and CDR2 SNEGSKA (reference sequence). The DNA for the CDR3 is TGCAGTGCTGGGAGTGGCCTCAATGGCTACACCTTC. Its translation is CSAGSGLNGYTF.

This clonotype was seen ten or more times. The rearrangement joins TRBV7-8 to TRBJ1-2, with D unclear. Between the trimmed V and J ends, which lost 1 base and 5 bases, there was a span of 8 bases. CDR3 length: 13 amino acids. Germline V gene lookup returns CDR1 SGHVS and CDR2 FQNEAQ. CDR3 nucleotide sequence: TGTGCCAGCAGCTTAGGCTCGGTTTATGGCTACACCTTC. Encoded protein: CASSLGSVYGYTF.

This clonotype has at least ten counts. The chain is built from TRBV3-1 and TRBJ2-5, with 7 bases lining up with TRBD2. The CDR3 length is 14 residues. Germline CDR1 is LGHDT and CDR2 is YNNKEL (reference sequence). V trimming: 1 base; J trimming: 9 bases; junction bases outside the gene matches: 8. The CDR3 reads CASSQVQGGQAQYF. CDR3 DNA sequence: TGTGCCAGCAGCCAAGTTCAGGGAGGGCAGGCCCAGTACTTC.

There are a few counts of this clonotype. The chain combines TRBV7-6 with TRBJ2-1, with D perhaps given as TRBD1 or TRBD2 (5 bases each). Germline lookup yields CDR1 SGHVS and CDR2 FNYEAQ. The V gene lost 0 bases and the J gene lost 6 bases, with 12 bases spanning the gap. The CDR3 has 15 residues. The CDR3 bases are TGTGCCAGCAGCTTAGCCGGGGCCGCACGCAATGAGCAGTTCTTC. The encoded protein is CASSLAGAARNEQFF. The entire variable domain, with the rest obtained from reference TRBV7-6 and TRBJ2-1, is as follows: GAGVSQSPRYKVTKRGQDVALRCDPISGHVSLYWYRQALGQGPEFLTYFNYEAQQDKSGLPNDRFSAERPEGSISTLTIQRTEQRDSAMYRCASSLAGAARNEQFFGPGTRLTVL.